Listed below are T cell receptor beta chains from one sample, sequenced in a study of blood T cell repertoires in COVID-19. The assay was immunoSEQ multiplex PCR, and TCRdb's table has in-frame clones only and misses some. The sample yields 250,000 to 300,000 clones, roughly 85% seen once. Sequencing used PBMCs or T cells enriched from blood (not recorded which). These receptors all stem from a woman between 50 and 59 years old who had recovered from COVID-19. Both conserved end residues are part of each CDR3. A D gene is named only where the DNA matches it firmly.

J gene | D gene | V gene | CDR3 protein
TRBJ1-3 | - | TRBV28 | CASSLYFRANTIYF
TRBJ2-5 | - | TRBV19 | CATEVGETQYF
TRBJ1-4 | TRBD1 | TRBV5-1 | CASSLETGGEKLFF
TRBJ2-7 | TRBD1 | TRBV5-1 | CASSPGQGNYEQYF
TRBJ1-1 | - | TRBV29-1 | CSVVGVRVNTEAFF
TRBJ2-3 | TRBD2 | TRBV7-9 | CASSSSGSTDTQYF
TRBJ1-2 | TRBD1 | TRBV28 | CASSSPTWRDRHNYGYTF
TRBJ2-7 | - | TRBV5-1 | CASSSGLAGYAYEQYF
TRBJ1-1 | - | TRBV6-5 | CASSYLPRNTEAFF
TRBJ2-2 | - | TRBV10-3 | CAISEPDTGELFF
TRBJ2-5 | - | TRBV2 | CATSPQGETQYF
TRBJ1-3 | - | TRBV19 | CASSMVMGGLSSGNTIYF
TRBJ2-7 | - | TRBV27 | CASSLGRGDGQYF
TRBJ2-5 | - | TRBV28 | CASSLGQAQETQYF
TRBJ2-2 | TRBD2 | TRBV15 | CATSRDGLAGLALNTGELFF
TRBJ1-2 | TRBD1 | TRBV19 | CASLDRGPYGYTF
TRBJ2-2 | TRBD1 | TRBV25-1 | CASRKGDRYTGELFF
TRBJ1-5 | - | TRBV18 | CASSPTEHQPQHF
TRBJ1-6 | - | TRBV27 | CASSFSWANNSPLHF
TRBJ2-7 | - | TRBV6-5 | CASSTQVRYSYEQYF
TRBJ2-1 | TRBD2 | TRBV7-7 | CASSLGDPSGNNEQFF
TRBJ2-3 | TRBD2 | TRBV7-2 | CASSGRLAGVGDTQYF
TRBJ2-2 | TRBD2 | TRBV19 | CASSMRLSSGRAGELFF
TRBJ2-5 | - | TRBV5-6 | CASSLQGTEETQYF
TRBJ1-5 | - | TRBV4-1 | CASSSRQDNQPQHF
TRBJ2-1 | - | TRBV9 | CASSGYGPGGEQFF
TRBJ2-2 | TRBD2 | TRBV13 | CASSLIAGVTGELFF
TRBJ1-2 | - | TRBV20-1 | CSAGTPYGYTF
TRBJ2-7 | TRBD1 | TRBV19 | CASSISGTGWSEQYF
TRBJ2-5 | - | TRBV2 | CASSPDSRETQYF
TRBJ2-1 | - | TRBV7-9 | CASSSGAGKVDNEQFF
TRBJ2-5 | - | TRBV6-2/TRBV6-3 | CASSRDFQETQYF
TRBJ1-1 | TRBD1 | TRBV5-1 | CASSLTGGAEAFF
TRBJ1-3 | TRBD1 | TRBV4-1 | CASRSDRGIGNTIYF
TRBJ1-5 | - | TRBV2 | CASSGGQSNQPQHF
TRBJ2-7 | - | TRBV12-5 | CASGFWSSYEQYF
TRBJ2-2 | TRBD2 | TRBV7-9 | CASSSTSVTNTGELFF
TRBJ2-1 | - | TRBV7-9 | CASSLEFNEQFF
TRBJ2-7 | - | TRBV7-6 | CASSLLRERNYEQYF
TRBJ1-5 | - | TRBV19 | CASRTTGYGNQPQHF
TRBJ1-1 | - | TRBV5-1 | CASSLQQGGTEAFF
TRBJ2-7 | TRBD1 | TRBV28 | CASSLGRGPYEQYF
TRBJ1-2 | - | TRBV7-9 | CASSPERGYGYTF
TRBJ1-1 | - | TRBV11-2 | CASSLTRNTEAFF
TRBJ1-1 | TRBD1 | TRBV27 | CASSQSGQGTWINTEAFF
TRBJ1-5 | - | TRBV19 | CASSTTAGVGQPQHF